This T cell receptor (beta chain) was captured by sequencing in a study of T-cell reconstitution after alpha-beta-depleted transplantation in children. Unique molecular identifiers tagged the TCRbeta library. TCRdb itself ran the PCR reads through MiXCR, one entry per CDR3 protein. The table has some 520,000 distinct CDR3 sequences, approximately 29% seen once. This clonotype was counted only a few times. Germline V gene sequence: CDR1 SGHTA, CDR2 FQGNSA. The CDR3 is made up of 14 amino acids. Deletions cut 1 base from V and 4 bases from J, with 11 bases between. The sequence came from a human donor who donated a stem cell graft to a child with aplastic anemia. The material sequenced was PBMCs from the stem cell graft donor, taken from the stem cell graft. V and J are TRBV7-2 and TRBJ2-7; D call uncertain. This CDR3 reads CASSLEGSQYEQYV. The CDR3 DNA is TGTGCCAGCAGCTTAGAGGGAAGTCAGTACGAGCAGTACGTC.